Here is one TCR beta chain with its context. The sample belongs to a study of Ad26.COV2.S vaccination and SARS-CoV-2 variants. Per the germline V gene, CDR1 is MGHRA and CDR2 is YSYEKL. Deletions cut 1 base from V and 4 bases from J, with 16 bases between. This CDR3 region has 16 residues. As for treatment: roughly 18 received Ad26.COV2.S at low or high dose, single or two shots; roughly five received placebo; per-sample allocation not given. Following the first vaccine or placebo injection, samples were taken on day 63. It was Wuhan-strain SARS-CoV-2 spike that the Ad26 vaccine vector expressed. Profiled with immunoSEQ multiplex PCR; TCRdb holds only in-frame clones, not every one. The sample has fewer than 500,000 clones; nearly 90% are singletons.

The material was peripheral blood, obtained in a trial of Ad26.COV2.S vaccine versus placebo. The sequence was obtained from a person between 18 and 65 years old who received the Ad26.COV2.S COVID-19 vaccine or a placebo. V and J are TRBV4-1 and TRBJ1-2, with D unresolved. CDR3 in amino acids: CASSQVGARGGYGYTF. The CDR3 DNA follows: TGCGCCAGCAGCCAAGTCGGAGCCCGCGGTGGCTATGGCTACACCTTC.